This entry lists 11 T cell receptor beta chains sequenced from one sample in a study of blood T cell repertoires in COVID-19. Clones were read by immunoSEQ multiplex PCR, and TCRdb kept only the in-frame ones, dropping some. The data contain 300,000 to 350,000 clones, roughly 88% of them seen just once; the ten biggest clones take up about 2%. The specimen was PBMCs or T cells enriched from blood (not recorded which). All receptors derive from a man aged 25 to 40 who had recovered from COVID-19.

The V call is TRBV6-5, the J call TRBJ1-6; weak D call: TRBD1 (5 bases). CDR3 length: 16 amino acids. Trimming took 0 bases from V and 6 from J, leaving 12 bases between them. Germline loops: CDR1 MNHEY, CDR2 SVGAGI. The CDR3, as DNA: TGTGCCAGCAGTTACTCGATGGGCCAGGGTAATTCACCCCTCCACTTT. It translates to CASSYSMGQGNSPLHF.

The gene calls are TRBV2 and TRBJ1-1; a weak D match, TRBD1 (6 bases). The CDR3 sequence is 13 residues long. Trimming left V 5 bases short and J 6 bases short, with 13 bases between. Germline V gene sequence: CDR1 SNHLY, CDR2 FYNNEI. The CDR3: CASSKEGGAEAFF. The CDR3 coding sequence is TGTGCCAGCAGTAAGGAAGGGGGGGCTGAAGCTTTCTTT. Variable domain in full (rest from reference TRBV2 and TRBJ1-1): EPEVTQTPSHQVTQMGQEVILRCVPISNHLYFYWYRQILGQKVEFLVSFYNNEISEKSEIFDDQFSVERPDGSNFTLKIRSTKLEDSAMYFCASSKEGGAEAFFGQGTRLTVV.

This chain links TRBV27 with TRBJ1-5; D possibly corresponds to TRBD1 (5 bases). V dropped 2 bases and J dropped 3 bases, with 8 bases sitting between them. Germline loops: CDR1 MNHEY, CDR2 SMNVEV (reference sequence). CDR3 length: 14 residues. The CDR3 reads CASSLQGNNQPQHF. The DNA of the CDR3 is TGTGCCAGCAGTTTACAGGGTAACAATCAGCCCCAGCATTTT.

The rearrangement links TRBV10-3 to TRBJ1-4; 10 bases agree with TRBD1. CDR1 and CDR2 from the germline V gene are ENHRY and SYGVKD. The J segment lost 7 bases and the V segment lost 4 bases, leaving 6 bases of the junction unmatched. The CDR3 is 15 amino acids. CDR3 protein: CAISASGQGLEKLFF. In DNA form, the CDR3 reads TGTGCCATCAGTGCCTCGGGACAGGGGCTTGAAAAACTGTTTTTT.

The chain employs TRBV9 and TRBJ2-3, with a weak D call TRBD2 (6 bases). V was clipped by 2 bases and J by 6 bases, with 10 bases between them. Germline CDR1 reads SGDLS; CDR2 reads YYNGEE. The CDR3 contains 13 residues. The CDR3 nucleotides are TGTGCCAGCAGCGTTAGCGGTTCGGATACGCAGTATTTT. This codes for CASSVSGSDTQYF.

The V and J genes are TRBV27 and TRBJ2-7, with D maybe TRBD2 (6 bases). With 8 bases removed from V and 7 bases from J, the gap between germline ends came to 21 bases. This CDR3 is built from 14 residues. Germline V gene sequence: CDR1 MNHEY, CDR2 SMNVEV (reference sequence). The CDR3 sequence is CASGSGTAGFEQYF. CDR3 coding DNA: TGTGCCAGCGGATCCGGGACTGCCGGCTTTGAGCAGTACTTC.

In DNA, the CDR3 is TGTGCCAGCAGCGTACTAGCGGTCCCCTACAATGAGCAGTTCTTC. Its translation: CASSVLAVPYNEQFF. The genes are TRBV9 and TRBJ2-1; TRBD2 matches 7 bases. Germline V lookup: CDR1 SGDLS, CDR2 YYNGEE. The CDR3 runs 15 residues. J lost 2 bases, V lost 1 base, and 3 bases had no gene match.

The CDR3 is CASSSRGQLNTEAFF. The CDR3 coding sequence is TGTGCCAGCAGCTCACGAGGGCAATTGAACACTGAAGCTTTCTTT. V gene TRBV13 combines with J gene TRBJ1-1; D remains ambiguous. The V gene lost 4 bases and the J gene lost 0 bases, with 12 bases spanning the gap. The germline gives CDR1 PRHDT, CDR2 FYEKMQ (reference sequence). This CDR3 has 15 residues. Full variable domain (rest looked up from reference TRBV13 and TRBJ1-1): AAGVIQSPRHLIKEKRETATLKCYPIPRHDTVYWYQQGPGQDPQFLISFYEKMQSDKGSIPDRFSAQQFSDYHSELNMSSLELGDSALYFCASSSRGQLNTEAFFGQGTRLTVV.

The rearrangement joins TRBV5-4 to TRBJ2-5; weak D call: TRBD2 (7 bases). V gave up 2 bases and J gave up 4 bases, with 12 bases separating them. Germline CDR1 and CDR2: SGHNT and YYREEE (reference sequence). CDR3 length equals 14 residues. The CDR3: CASSFYGGAETQYF. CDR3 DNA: TGTGCCAGCAGCTTTTATGGGGGGGCAGAGACCCAGTACTTC.

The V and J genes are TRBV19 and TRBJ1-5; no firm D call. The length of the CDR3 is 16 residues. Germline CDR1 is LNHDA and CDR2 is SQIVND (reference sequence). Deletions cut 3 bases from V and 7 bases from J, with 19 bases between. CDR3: CASSIYLSRAGQPQHF. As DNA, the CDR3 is TGTGCCAGTAGTATTTATCTTTCGAGGGCGGGGCAGCCCCAGCATTTT.

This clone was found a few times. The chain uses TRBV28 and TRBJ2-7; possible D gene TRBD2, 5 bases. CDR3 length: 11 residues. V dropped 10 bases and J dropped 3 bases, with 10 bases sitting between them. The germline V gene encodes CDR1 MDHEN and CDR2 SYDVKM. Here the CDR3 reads CATTSIYEQYF. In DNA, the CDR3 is TGTGCCACCACTAGTATCTACGAGCAGTACTTC.